The 26 T cell receptor beta chains reported below all come from one sample, sequenced in a study of T cell responses to AZD1222 COVID-19 vaccine. Sequencing was performed with immunoSEQ multiplex PCR; in TCRdb, only in-frame clones are kept and a portion is missing. Of 100,000 to 150,000 clones in the sample, roughly 88% are singletons; the top ten hold approximately 8%. Material: peripheral blood, obtained on day 0 of AZD1222 vaccination. These receptors came from an adult in good health.

This chain uses TRBV5-8 with TRBJ2-7; 9 bases are shared with TRBD1. This CDR3 has 14 residues. V shed 4 bases and J 2 bases; nucleotides not matched to a gene: 4. Germline V gene sequence: CDR1 SGHTS, CDR2 YDEGEE. In nucleotides, the CDR3 is TGTGCCAGCAGCACCGGGACAGGGACCTACGAGCAGTACTTC. Protein sequence: CASSTGTGTYEQYF.

The chain employs TRBV9 and TRBJ1-1; D gene ambiguous. Trimming cost V 1 base and J 1 base, with 5 bases left between them. Germline CDR1 reads SGDLS; CDR2 reads YYNGEE. CDR3 size: 13 residues. The chain's CDR3 is CASSVLENTEAFF. CDR3 nucleotides: TGTGCCAGCAGCGTATTAGAGAACACTGAAGCTTTCTTT.

The J gene is TRBJ2-7, the V gene TRBV18, with 11 nucleotides matching TRBD2. This CDR3 spans 14 amino acids. V dropped 6 bases and J dropped 4; count of bases not matched to a gene: 5. Germline V lookup: CDR1 KGHSH, CDR2 LQKENI. CDR3 protein: CASSPGTSGYEQYF. CDR3 bases: TGTGCCAGCTCGCCCGGGACTAGCGGTTACGAGCAGTACTTC.

This clone was seen just once. The chain combines TRBV25-1 with TRBJ2-2, with D possibly being TRBD1 (6 bases). The V end lost 3 bases, the J end lost 4 bases, and 9 bases lay between the germline ends. The CDR3 is made up of 14 amino acids. The germline V gene has CDR1 MGHDK and CDR2 SYGVNS. The CDR3 region is CASSDTGSTGELFF. CDR3 DNA sequence: TGTGCCAGCAGTGACACAGGGTCCACCGGGGAGCTGTTTTTT.

The genes are TRBV7-9 and TRBJ1-4, with 7 positions matching TRBD1. V shed 0 bases and J 1 base; nucleotides not matched to a gene: 5. This CDR3 contains 17 residues. Germline CDR1 and CDR2: SEHNR and FQNEAQ (reference sequence). The CDR3 DNA reads TGTGCCAGCAGCTTAGCGCGGCAGGGGGAAACTAATGAAAAACTGTTTTTT. Protein: CASSLARQGETNEKLFF.

The gene calls are TRBV9 and TRBJ1-1; D is ambiguous. Germline loops: CDR1 SGDLS, CDR2 YYNGEE. V was clipped by 0 bases and J by 2 bases, with 8 bases between them. CDR3 length: 14 amino acids. As DNA, the CDR3 is TGTGCCAGCAGCGTAGTTGGGGAAAACACTGAAGCTTTCTTT. Protein: CASSVVGENTEAFF.

The rearrangement uses TRBV30 and TRBJ1-2, with a tentative D call TRBD1 (5 bases). Trimming stripped 0 bases from V and 5 bases from J, with 16 bases between. The CDR3 spans 15 residues. The V gene's germline CDR1 is GTSNPN and CDR2 SVGIG (reference sequence). The CDR3 DNA follows: TGTGCCTGGAGTGTACCTCGTAGGACATCGTATGGCTACACCTTC. Translating gives CAWSVPRRTSYGYTF.

This chain connects TRBV19 to TRBJ1-4; possibly TRBD1 for D (5 bases). Between the trimmed V and J ends, which lost 6 bases and 6 bases, there was a span of 11 bases. CDR1 and CDR2 from the germline V gene are LNHDA and SQIVND (reference sequence). This CDR3 has 13 residues. For the CDR3, the DNA is TGTGCCAGTAGATGGAGGGGAGATGAAAAACTGTTTTTT. Translating it yields CASRWRGDEKLFF.

This clone was seen a few times. The chain joins TRBV4-3 to TRBJ2-2; no reliable D call. The CDR3 length is 15 residues. Germline V gene data show CDR1 as LGHNA and CDR2 as YSLEER. V shed 4 bases and J shed 4 bases, with 13 bases lying between them. The CDR3 protein is CASSLAGTFTGELFF. The CDR3 DNA reads TGCGCCAGCAGCCTGGCAGGCACATTCACCGGGGAGCTGTTTTTT.

The chain links TRBV19 to TRBJ1-2; possible D gene TRBD1, 5 bases. Per the germline V gene, CDR1 is LNHDA and CDR2 is SQIVND (reference sequence). The V gene lost 4 bases and the J gene lost 4 bases, with 7 bases spanning the gap. The CDR3 has 12 amino acids. The CDR3 loop is CASSTGTYGYTF. Written as DNA, the CDR3 is TGTGCCAGTAGTACGGGGACCTATGGCTACACCTTC.

The chain is built from TRBV10-2 and TRBJ2-2, with 9 bases identical to TRBD1. The CDR3 extends over 15 amino acids. Germline CDR1 WSHSY, CDR2 SAAADI. The ends lost 11 bases at V and 4 bases at J; junction bases unmatched: 11. For the CDR3, the DNA is TGCGCCGGCGCGGCGAAGGGACAGGGCACCGGGGAGCTGTTTTTT. Translation gives CAGAAKGQGTGELFF.

The chain joins TRBV11-1 to TRBJ1-2; D remains unclear. The CDR3 totals 14 residues. Germline CDR1 is SGHAT and CDR2 is FQDESV (reference sequence). Trimming took off 0 bases at V and 4 bases at J, with 9 bases between the two ends. This chain's CDR3 is CASSLAFWVYGYTF. In DNA, the CDR3 is TGTGCCAGCAGCTTAGCGTTCTGGGTCTATGGCTACACCTTC.

Comments on this clone: At the DNA level, this CDR3 is encoded by other sequences in the same sample as well. The chain joins TRBV27 to TRBJ1-1; perhaps TRBD1 as D (5 bases). Trimming stripped 0 bases from V and 5 bases from J, with 7 bases between. CDR1 is MNHEY and CDR2 is SMNVEV in the germline V gene (reference sequence). The CDR3 consists of 13 residues. The DNA for the CDR3 is TGTGCCAGCAGTTTATCGGGGGGAACTGAAGCTTTCTTT. It is translated as CASSLSGGTEAFF.

This clone was found once. The rearrangement joins TRBV28 to TRBJ1-5; D is uncertain. Looked up from germline, CDR1 is MDHEN and CDR2 is SYDVKM. Trimming removed 5 bases from V and 10 bases from J, with 9 bases in between. CDR3 length: 11 amino acids. The CDR3 reads CASSPQSPQHF. Here the CDR3 DNA reads TGTGCCAGCAGTCCCCAGTCCCCCCAGCATTTT.

This chain uses TRBV29-1 with TRBJ1-6, with 7 bases identical to TRBD1. The V gene's germline CDR1 is SQVTM and CDR2 ANQGSEA. After removal of 7 bases from V and 0 bases from J, the junction contained 12 bases not matched to a gene. The CDR3 totals 17 residues. CDR3 bases: TGCAGCGCCAACAGGGGAAAGGGTTCCTCCTATAATTCACCCCTCCACTTT. Protein: CSANRGKGSSYNSPLHF. Full variable domain (remainder filled in from reference TRBV29-1 and TRBJ1-6): SAVISQKPSRDICQRGTSLTIQCQVDSQVTMMFWYRQQPGQSLTLIATANQGSEATYESGFVIDKFPISRPNLTFSTLTVSNMSPEDSSIYLCSANRGKGSSYNSPLHFGNGTRLTVT.

The V gene is TRBV5-4, the J gene TRBJ1-1, with D maybe TRBD1 (6 bases). Germline assignment: CDR1 SGHNT and CDR2 YYREEE (reference sequence). This CDR3 region has 13 residues. The V end lost 3 bases, the J end lost 5 bases, and 11 bases lay between the germline ends. CDR3 in amino acids: CASSYPGATEAFF. The CDR3 DNA reads as TGTGCCAGCAGCTACCCGGGGGCGACTGAAGCTTTCTTT.

This clone occurred once. J is TRBJ1-4 and V is TRBV28; D might be TRBD1 (6 bases). Germline V lookup: CDR1 MDHEN, CDR2 SYDVKM. The CDR3 consists of 12 residues. V gave up 11 bases and J gave up 5 bases, with 12 bases separating them. The CDR3 bases are TGTGCCGGAAGGGGGACGAATGAAAAACTGTTTTTT. Amino acids: CAGRGTNEKLFF.

The V call is TRBV9, the J call TRBJ2-2; 7 bases agree with TRBD1. The CDR3 contains 16 residues. The J segment lost 4 bases and the V segment lost 4 bases, leaving 10 bases of the junction unmatched. The germline CDR1 and CDR2 sequences are SGDLS and YYNGEE. Here the CDR3 DNA reads TGTGCCAGCAGCCCCAGAGGGGACAGAGGCACCGGGGAGCTGTTTTTT. Translated, it gives CASSPRGDRGTGELFF.

On this clone itself: The germline gene is not matched at one end of the junction; a read error may be the cause. V and J are TRBV7-7 and TRBJ2-1, with unresolved D. CDR1 SSHAT and CDR2 FNYEAQ come from the germline V gene (reference sequence). CDR3 length: 14 amino acids. The CDR3 is CASSPSVPNNEQFF. CDR3 nucleotide sequence: TGTGCTAGCAGCCCGTCTGTCCCCAACAATGAGCAGTTCTTC.

The CDR3 sequence is CASSLAQASYEQYF. CDR3 nucleotide sequence: TGTGCCAGCAGCTTAGCCCAGGCTTCCTACGAGCAGTACTTC. The chain combines TRBV11-2 with TRBJ2-7; D remains ambiguous. Deletions cut 1 base from V and 1 base from J, with 8 bases between. CDR1 and CDR2 (germline): SGHAT, FQNNGV. This CDR3 has 14 amino acids.

The V call is TRBV6-5, the J call TRBJ1-5; maybe TRBD1 (6 bases). From germline, CDR1 is MNHEY and CDR2 SVGAGI. This CDR3 is built from 13 residues. V was shortened by 6 bases and J by 7 bases, with 13 bases between the two germline ends. The CDR3 protein is CASRQGSQQPQHF. For the CDR3, the DNA is TGTGCCAGCAGACAGGGTTCCCAACAGCCCCAGCATTTT.

The J gene is TRBJ1-2, the V gene TRBV6-6, with a tentative D call TRBD1 (5 bases). CDR1 is MNHNY, CDR2 SVGAGI, per germline (reference sequence). V lost 5 bases and J lost 2, with 12 bases in between. CDR3 length equals 14 residues. CDR3 nucleotides: TGTGCCAGCAGTCCTCGGGACGGAAACTATGGCTACACCTTC. Its translation: CASSPRDGNYGYTF.

This chain uses TRBV5-1 with TRBJ1-2; D might be TRBD1 (6 bases). The CDR3 is made up of 16 amino acids. Germline V CDR1 and CDR2: SGHRS, YFSETQ. The germline V and J ends were trimmed by 0 bases and 9 bases, with 21 bases remaining between them. This chain's CDR3 is CASSLASLRTADRYTF. CDR3 sequence (DNA): TGCGCCAGCAGCTTGGCCTCTCTCCGGACAGCCGACCGCTACACCTTC.

The rearrangement links TRBV20-1 to TRBJ1-5; no clear D. The length of the CDR3 is 11 residues. Germline V lookup: CDR1 DFQATT, CDR2 SNEGSKA (reference sequence). V was cut by 0 bases and J by 7 bases, with 4 bases left in between. The CDR3 bases are TGCAGTGCTAGAGACGGGCAGCCCCAGCATTTT. Translation gives CSARDGQPQHF.

V usage is TRBV9 and J usage is TRBJ2-7; TRBD2 agrees at 13 bases. Germline CDR1 reads SGDLS; CDR2 reads YYNGEE. V lost 2 bases to trimming and J lost 5 bases; unmatched junction nucleotides: 4. The CDR3 is 15 amino acids. CDR3 loop: CASSVGLAGVHEQYF. The CDR3 nucleotides read TGTGCCAGCAGCGTCGGACTAGCGGGAGTCCACGAGCAGTACTTC.

The chain employs TRBV5-1 and TRBJ1-3; TRBD1 matches at 9 bases. This CDR3 region has 14 residues. V was clipped by 5 bases and J by 4 bases; unmatched bases: 4. Germline loops: CDR1 SGHRS, CDR2 YFSETQ. The CDR3 nucleotides read TGCGCCAGCAGACCCGGGACAGGGGGAAACACCATATATTTT. The encoded protein is CASRPGTGGNTIYF.